What follows are 22 T cell receptor beta chains derived from one specimen sequenced in a study of T cell responses to AZD1222 COVID-19 vaccine. Clones were sequenced by immunoSEQ multiplex PCR, and TCRdb holds only the in-frame ones, with some missing. Among around 100,000 clones listed, about 87% were seen once. The input for sequencing was peripheral blood, taken on day 0 of AZD1222 vaccination. Source of these receptors: an adult in good health.

The chain joins TRBV9 to TRBJ2-1; TRBD2 might be the D (6 bases). This CDR3 contains 15 residues. The V gene's germline CDR1 is SGDLS and CDR2 YYNGEE. The V gene lost 5 bases and the J gene lost 0 bases, with 12 bases spanning the gap. The CDR3 reads CASRPAGSSYNEQFF. DNA of the CDR3: TGTGCCAGCAGACCGGCCGGGAGCTCCTACAATGAGCAGTTCTTC.

This clone was observed a few times. V and J are TRBV30 and TRBJ1-4, with D unclear. The CDR3 is 13 residues long. Germline CDR1 and CDR2: GTSNPN and SVGIG (reference sequence). CDR3 protein: CVGGRPGGEKLFF. The CDR3 coding sequence is TGTGTCGGAGGACGTCCAGGTGGTGAAAAACTGTTTTTT.

The chain recombines TRBV10-3 with TRBJ1-1; TRBD1 is a possible D gene (6 bases). Germline-derived CDR1 and CDR2 are ENHRY and SYGVKD. Trimming took off 5 bases at V and 4 bases at J, with 20 bases between the two ends. CDR3 length: 16 residues. In nucleotides, the CDR3 is TGTGCCATCAGTCCGCGTAGGCGGGACATGACCACTGAAGCTTTCTTT. Translated, it gives CAISPRRRDMTTEAFF.

CDR3 in DNA: TGTGCCTGGAGGGCACCGGGGGTCACTGAAGCTTTCTTT. Its translation is CAWRAPGVTEAFF. The V and J genes are TRBV30 and TRBJ1-1, with D perhaps matching TRBD1 (5 bases). Trimming shortened V by 3 bases and J by 4 bases, and 12 bases separated the two germline ends. The CDR3 is 13 residues long. CDR1 and CDR2 from the germline V gene are GTSNPN and SVGIG (reference sequence).

V and J are TRBV4-3 and TRBJ1-1; 8 bases are shared with TRBD1. Unmatched junction bases numbered 5, after V lost 2 bases and J lost 3 bases. The CDR3 has 15 residues. Germline values: CDR1 LGHNA, CDR2 YSLEER. The CDR3 nucleotides are TGCGCCAGCAGCCAACAAGAGGACAGGGACACTGAAGCTTTCTTT. This encodes CASSQQEDRDTEAFF.

This chain links TRBV5-1 with TRBJ2-3; 9 nucleotides align to TRBD1. This CDR3 has 16 residues. With 2 bases clipped from V and 0 bases from J, the junction kept 4 bases outside the gene matches. Looked up from germline, CDR1 is SGHRS and CDR2 is YFSETQ. DNA of the CDR3: TGCGCCAGCAGCTTAGGGGACAGGGAAAGCACAGATACGCAGTATTTT. This codes for CASSLGDRESTDTQYF.

This clone has only a few counts. This chain joins TRBV7-9 and TRBJ2-7; a weak D match, TRBD1 (5 bases). This CDR3 is 12 amino acids long. V was shortened by 5 bases and J by 2 bases, with 7 bases between the two germline ends. CDR1 is SEHNR and CDR2 is FQNEAQ in the germline V gene (reference sequence). CDR3 in amino acids: CASSPDTYEQYF. Here the CDR3 DNA reads TGTGCCAGCAGCCCGGACACCTACGAGCAGTACTTC.

The gene calls are TRBV27 and TRBJ1-5; D is perhaps TRBD1 (6 bases). Germline V gives CDR1 MNHEY, CDR2 SMNVEV (reference sequence). Trimming removed 2 bases from V and 5 bases from J, with 10 bases in between. The CDR3 has 14 amino acids. CDR3 protein: CASSLGGGYQPQHF. The CDR3 bases are TGTGCCAGCAGTTTAGGGGGCGGGTATCAGCCCCAGCATTTT.

The genes are TRBV7-2 and TRBJ1-1; weak D call: TRBD1 (5 bases). The CDR3 consists of 17 residues. V lost 5 bases to trimming and J lost 1 base, with 20 bases between them. In germline, CDR1 is SGHTA, CDR2 FQGNSA. The CDR3 sequence is CASSPSRQSWGNTEAFF. CDR3 sequence (DNA): TGTGCCAGCAGCCCTAGTAGACAGAGTTGGGGGAACACTGAAGCTTTCTTT.

The chain links TRBV3-1 (or the pseudogene TRBV3-2) to TRBJ2-3, with TRBD1 matching over 9 bases. CDR1 and CDR2 from the germline V gene are LGHDT and YNNKEL (reference sequence). The ends lost 0 bases at V and 2 bases at J; junction bases unmatched: 18. The CDR3 has 21 amino acids. This chain's CDR3 is CASSQDRGGQGLRGFTDTQYF. The CDR3 nucleotides read TGTGCCAGCAGCCAAGACCGAGGGGGACAGGGACTCAGAGGATTCACAGATACGCAGTATTTT.

The rearrangement joins TRBV5-1 to TRBJ2-1; perhaps TRBD1 as D (6 bases). V lost 7 bases, J lost 7 bases, and 18 bases lay in between. The CDR3 sequence is 14 residues long. The germline CDR1 and CDR2 sequences are SGHRS and YFSETQ. CDR3 DNA: TGCGCCAGCGATCCAGGGGAAGACTCGAATGAGCAGTTCTTC. Translated, it gives CASDPGEDSNEQFF. Variable domain in full (rest from reference TRBV5-1 and TRBJ2-1): KAGVTQTPRYLIKTRGQQVTLSCSPISGHRSVSWYQQTPGQGLQFLFEYFSETQRNKGNFPGRFSGRQFSNSRSEMNVSTLELGDSALYLCASDPGEDSNEQFFGPGTRLTVL.

The chain joins TRBV3-1 (or the pseudogene TRBV3-2) to TRBJ2-7, with 11 bases aligning to TRBD2. J was trimmed by 1 base and V by 2 bases; bases with no gene match: 19. The germline V gene encodes CDR1 LGHDT and CDR2 YNNKEL (reference sequence). The CDR3 has 21 amino acids. Here the CDR3 DNA reads TGTGCCAGCAGCCAAAGGCTGAGACCGGGACTAGCGGCAAAAACGTCCTACGAGCAGTACTTC. It yields the protein CASSQRLRPGLAAKTSYEQYF.

V and J are TRBV28 and TRBJ1-4; the D gene is possibly TRBD1 (6 bases). The CDR3 is made up of 14 amino acids. Trimming stripped 4 bases from V and 4 bases from J, with 10 bases between. The germline V gene has CDR1 MDHEN and CDR2 SYDVKM. CDR3 sequence (DNA): TGTGCCAGCAGTTCCGGACAGAGTAATGAAAAACTGTTTTTT. Translation gives CASSSGQSNEKLFF. Full variable domain (missing parts from reference TRBV28 and TRBJ1-4): DVKVTQSSRYLVKRTGEKVFLECVQDMDHENMFWYRQDPGLGLRLIYFSYDVKMKEKGDIPEGYSVSREKKERFSLILESASTNQTSMYLCASSSGQSNEKLFFGSGTQLSVL.

The V and J genes are TRBV19 and TRBJ1-4; the D is unclear. Trimming shortened V by 7 bases and J by 8 bases, and 23 bases separated the two germline ends. CDR1 and CDR2 (germline): LNHDA, SQIVND (reference sequence). This CDR3 comprises 16 residues. The CDR3 DNA is TGTGCCAGTACCCCTCACCCCGAAGGGTTCGGGGAAAAACTGTTTTTT. It specifies CASTPHPEGFGEKLFF. Based on the CDR3 plus reference TRBV19 and TRBJ1-4, the full variable domain is DGGITQSPKYLFRKEGQNVTLSCEQNLNHDAMYWYRQDPGQGLRLIYYSQIVNDFQKGDIAEGYSVSREKKESFPLTVTSAQKNPTAFYLCASTPHPEGFGEKLFFGSGTQLSVL.

The rearrangement joins TRBV2 to TRBJ1-3, with D perhaps matching TRBD1 (6 bases). The CDR3 covers 18 residues. From germline, CDR1 is SNHLY and CDR2 FYNNEI. The V and J ends lost 6 bases and 1 base respectively, with 22 bases between them. In DNA, the CDR3 is TGTGCCAGCAGGGGAACGGGGGCGAATAACTTGTCTGGAAACACCATATATTTT. It translates to CASRGTGANNLSGNTIYF.

V usage is TRBV5-1 and J usage is TRBJ1-1, with TRBD1 identical over 9 bases. V was pared by 1 base and J by 1 base, with 5 bases of the junction left unmatched. CDR3 length: 16 amino acids. The germline V gene has CDR1 SGHRS and CDR2 YFSETQ. CDR3 DNA: TGCGCCAGCAGCTTGCGGGACAGGGTTCCGAACACTGAAGCTTTCTTT. This codes for CASSLRDRVPNTEAFF.

The chain joins TRBV9 to TRBJ2-3; D not certain. CDR1 and CDR2 from the germline V gene are SGDLS and YYNGEE. This CDR3 is built from 16 residues. V dropped 3 bases and J dropped 4 bases, with 18 bases sitting between them. CDR3 residues: CASSAVEWFMADTQYF. The CDR3 nucleotides are TGTGCCAGCAGCGCGGTGGAGTGGTTTATGGCAGATACGCAGTATTTT.

The chain joins TRBV28 to TRBJ2-7; D assignment may be TRBD1 or TRBD2 (5 bases each). There are 14 residues in the CDR3. The V gene lost 10 bases and the J gene lost 0 bases, with 16 bases spanning the gap. Germline V gene data show CDR1 as MDHEN and CDR2 as SYDVKM. The CDR3 loop reads CATAAGTGSYEQYF. The CDR3 nucleotides are TGTGCCACCGCCGCCGGGACCGGCTCCTACGAGCAGTACTTC. The full variable domain, rest sourced from reference TRBV28 and TRBJ2-7, is DVKVTQSSRYLVKRTGEKVFLECVQDMDHENMFWYRQDPGLGLRLIYFSYDVKMKEKGDIPEGYSVSREKKERFSLILESASTNQTSMYLCATAAGTGSYEQYFGPGTRLTVT.

The rearrangement uses TRBV7-9 and TRBJ2-7; TRBD2 agrees at 15 bases. CDR1 is SEHNR and CDR2 is FQNEAQ in the germline V gene (reference sequence). The CDR3 totals 17 residues. The V gene end was trimmed by 4 bases and the J gene end by 6 bases; junction bases not matched to a gene: 10. CDR3 loop: CASSSGLAGGALGEQYF. The CDR3 coding sequence is TGTGCCAGCAGCTCGGGACTAGCGGGAGGAGCCCTAGGCGAGCAGTACTTC.

This clone was seen once. This chain connects TRBV7-3 to TRBJ1-1, with unresolved D. Between the trimmed V and J ends, which lost 5 bases and 7 bases, there was a span of 11 bases. Germline V lookup: CDR1 SGHTA, CDR2 FQGTGA. CDR3 size: 12 residues. The CDR3 protein is CASSPRGGEAFF. CDR3 nucleotide sequence: TGTGCCAGCAGCCCGCGGGGAGGTGAAGCTTTCTTT. The full variable domain, rest sourced from reference TRBV7-3 and TRBJ1-1, is GAGVSQTPSNKVTEKGKYVELRCDPISGHTALYWYRQSLGQGPEFLIYFQGTGAADDSGLPNDRFFAVRPEGSVSTLKIQRTERGDSAVYLCASSPRGGEAFFGQGTRLTVV.

The V call is TRBV4-2, the J call TRBJ1-1, with unresolved D. Per the germline V gene, CDR1 is LGHNA and CDR2 is YNFKEQ. The CDR3 is made up of 14 amino acids. V lost 0 bases to trimming and J lost 6 bases, with 11 bases between them. DNA of the CDR3: TGTGCCAGCAGCCAAGAACGGCGAAGCCCTGAAGCTTTCTTT. This sequence encodes CASSQERRSPEAFF.

The V call is TRBV18, the J call TRBJ1-4, with D hard to call. CDR1 is KGHSH and CDR2 is LQKENI in the germline V gene. CDR3 length: 14 amino acids. The ends were cut back, 3 bases at V and 0 bases at J, with 5 bases in the middle. CDR3 nucleotides: TGTGCCAGCTCACCGAAATCAACTAATGAAAAACTGTTTTTT. Its protein is CASSPKSTNEKLFF. Based on the CDR3 plus reference TRBV18 and TRBJ1-4, the full variable domain is NAGVMQNPRHLVRRRGQEARLRCSPMKGHSHVYWYRQLPEEGLKFMVYLQKENIIDESGMPKERFSAEFPKEGPSILRIQQVVRGDSAAYFCASSPKSTNEKLFFGSGTQLSVL.